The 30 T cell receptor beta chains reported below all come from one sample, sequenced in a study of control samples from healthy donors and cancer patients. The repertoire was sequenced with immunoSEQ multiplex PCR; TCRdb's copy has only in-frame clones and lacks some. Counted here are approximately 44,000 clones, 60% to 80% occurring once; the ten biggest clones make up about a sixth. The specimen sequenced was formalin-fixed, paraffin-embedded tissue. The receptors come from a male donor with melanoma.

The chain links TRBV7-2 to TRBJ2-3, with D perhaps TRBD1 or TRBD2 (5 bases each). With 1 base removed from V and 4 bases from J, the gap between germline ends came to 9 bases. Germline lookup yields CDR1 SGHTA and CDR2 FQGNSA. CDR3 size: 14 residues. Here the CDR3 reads CASSLGGPPDTQYF. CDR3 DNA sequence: TGTGCCAGCAGCTTAGGGGGACCCCCAGATACGCAGTATTTT.

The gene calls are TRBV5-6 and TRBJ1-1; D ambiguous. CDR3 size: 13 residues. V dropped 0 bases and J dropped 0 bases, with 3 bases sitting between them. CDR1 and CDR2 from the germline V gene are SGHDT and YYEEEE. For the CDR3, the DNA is TGTGCCAGCAGCTTGGTTATGAACACTGAAGCTTTCTTT. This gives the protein CASSLVMNTEAFF.

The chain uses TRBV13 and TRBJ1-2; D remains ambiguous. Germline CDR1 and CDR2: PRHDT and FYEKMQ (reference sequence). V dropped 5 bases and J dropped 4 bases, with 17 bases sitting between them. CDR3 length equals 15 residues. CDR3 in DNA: TGTGCCAGCAGCAAACGCGGCACCCTGGGCTATGGCTACACCTTC. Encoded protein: CASSKRGTLGYGYTF.

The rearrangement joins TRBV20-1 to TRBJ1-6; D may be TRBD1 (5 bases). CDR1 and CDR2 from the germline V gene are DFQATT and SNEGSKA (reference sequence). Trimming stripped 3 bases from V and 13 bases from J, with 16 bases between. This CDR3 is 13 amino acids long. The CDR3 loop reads CSASSGGGSPLHF. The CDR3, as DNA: TGCAGTGCTAGTAGTGGCGGGGGATCGCCCCTCCACTTT.

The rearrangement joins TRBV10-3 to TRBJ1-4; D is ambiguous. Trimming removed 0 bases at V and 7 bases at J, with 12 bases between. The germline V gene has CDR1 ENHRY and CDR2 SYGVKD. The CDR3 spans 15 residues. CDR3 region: CAISESSATGEKLFF. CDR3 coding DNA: TGTGCCATCAGTGAGTCGAGCGCAACCGGTGAAAAACTGTTTTTT.

As DNA, the CDR3 is TGCGCCAGCAGCCAAGTGCAGGACTACAATGAGCAGTTCTTC. This sequence encodes CASSQVQDYNEQFF. The chain combines TRBV4-1 with TRBJ2-1; no firm D call. The V gene's germline CDR1 is MGHRA and CDR2 YSYEKL. This CDR3 region has 14 residues. V was shortened by 1 base and J by 3 bases, with 7 bases between the two germline ends.

CDR3 DNA: TGCGCCAGCAGCTTAACAGGGGGCGGTGATGGCTACACCTTC. Residues: CASSLTGGGDGYTF. The chain joins TRBV5-1 to TRBJ1-2; 9 bases map to TRBD1. Germline loops: CDR1 SGHRS, CDR2 YFSETQ. The V segment lost 2 bases and the J segment 6 bases; nucleotides outside the gene matches: 5. This CDR3 contains 14 residues.

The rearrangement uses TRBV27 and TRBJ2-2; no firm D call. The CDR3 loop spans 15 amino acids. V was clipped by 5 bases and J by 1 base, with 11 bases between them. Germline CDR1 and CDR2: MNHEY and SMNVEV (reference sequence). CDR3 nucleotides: TGTGCCAGCAGTCCAACCCCTTTGAACACCGGGGAGCTGTTTTTT. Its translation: CASSPTPLNTGELFF.

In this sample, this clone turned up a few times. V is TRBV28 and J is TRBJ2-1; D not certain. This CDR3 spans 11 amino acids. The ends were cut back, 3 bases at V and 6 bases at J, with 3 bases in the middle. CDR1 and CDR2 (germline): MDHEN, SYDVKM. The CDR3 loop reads CASSFVNEQFF. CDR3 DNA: TGTGCCAGCAGTTTCGTCAATGAGCAGTTCTTC. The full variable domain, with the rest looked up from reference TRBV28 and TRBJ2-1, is DVKVTQSSRYLVKRTGEKVFLECVQDMDHENMFWYRQDPGLGLRLIYFSYDVKMKEKGDIPEGYSVSREKKERFSLILESASTNQTSMYLCASSFVNEQFFGPGTRLTVL.

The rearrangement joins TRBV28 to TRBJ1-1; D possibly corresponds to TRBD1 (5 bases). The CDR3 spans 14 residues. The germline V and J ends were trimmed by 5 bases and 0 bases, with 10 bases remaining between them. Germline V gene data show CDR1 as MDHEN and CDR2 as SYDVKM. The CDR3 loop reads CASSQTALNTEAFF. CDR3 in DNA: TGTGCCAGCAGTCAGACAGCTCTGAACACTGAAGCTTTCTTT.

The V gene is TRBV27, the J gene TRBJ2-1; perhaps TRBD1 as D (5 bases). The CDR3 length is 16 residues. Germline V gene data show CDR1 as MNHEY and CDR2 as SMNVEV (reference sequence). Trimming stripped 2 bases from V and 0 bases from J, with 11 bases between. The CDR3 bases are TGTGCCAGCAGTTTACGGACAACGAGCTCCTACAATGAGCAGTTCTTC. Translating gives CASSLRTTSSYNEQFF.

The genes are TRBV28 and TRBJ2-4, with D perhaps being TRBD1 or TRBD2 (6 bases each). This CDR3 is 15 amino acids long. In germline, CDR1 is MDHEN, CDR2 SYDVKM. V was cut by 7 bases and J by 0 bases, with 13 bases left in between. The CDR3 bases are TGTGCCAGCATGACCCGGGGGCTAGCCAAAAACATTCAGTACTTC. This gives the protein CASMTRGLAKNIQYF.

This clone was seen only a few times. The DNA of the CDR3 is TGCGCCAGCAGTGTGGGCGGGAGCGGGGAGACCCAGTACTTC. Amino acids: CASSVGGSGETQYF. This rearrangement joins TRBV10-2 to TRBJ2-5, with 7 bases fitting TRBD2. CDR3 size: 14 residues. V shed 4 bases, J shed 5 bases, and the junction held 7 bases outside the gene matches. The germline V gene encodes CDR1 WSHSY and CDR2 SAAADI.

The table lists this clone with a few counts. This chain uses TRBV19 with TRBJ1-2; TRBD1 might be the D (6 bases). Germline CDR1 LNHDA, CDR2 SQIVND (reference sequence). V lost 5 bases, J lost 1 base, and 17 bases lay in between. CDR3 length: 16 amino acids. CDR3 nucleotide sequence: TGTGCCAGTAGTTCAGCACAGGGTAGAGGTAACTATGGCTACACCTTC. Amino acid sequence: CASSSAQGRGNYGYTF.

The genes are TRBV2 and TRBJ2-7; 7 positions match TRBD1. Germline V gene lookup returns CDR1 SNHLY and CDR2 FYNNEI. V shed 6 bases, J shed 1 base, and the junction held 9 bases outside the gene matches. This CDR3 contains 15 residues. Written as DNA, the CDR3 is TGTGCCAGCAGGCCACAGGGGCTCCTTTCCTACGAGCAGTACTTC. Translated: CASRPQGLLSYEQYF.

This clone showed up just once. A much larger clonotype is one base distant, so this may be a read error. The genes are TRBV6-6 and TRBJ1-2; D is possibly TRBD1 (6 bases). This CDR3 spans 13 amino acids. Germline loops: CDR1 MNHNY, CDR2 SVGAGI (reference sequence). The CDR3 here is CTSSLDSNYGYTF. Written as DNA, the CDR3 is TGTACCAGCAGCCTGGACAGTAACTATGGCTACACCTTC.

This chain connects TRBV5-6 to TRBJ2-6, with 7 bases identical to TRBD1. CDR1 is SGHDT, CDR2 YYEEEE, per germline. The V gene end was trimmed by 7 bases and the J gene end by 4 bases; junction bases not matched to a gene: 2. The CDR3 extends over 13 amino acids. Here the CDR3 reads CASEGAGANVLTF. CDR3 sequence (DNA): TGTGCCAGCGAGGGGGCCGGGGCCAACGTCCTGACTTTC.

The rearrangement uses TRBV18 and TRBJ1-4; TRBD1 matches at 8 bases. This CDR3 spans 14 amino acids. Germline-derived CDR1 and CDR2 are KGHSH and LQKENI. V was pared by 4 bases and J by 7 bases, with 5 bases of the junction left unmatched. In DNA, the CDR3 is TGTGCCAGCTCACTGGACAGGGCGGGTGAAAAACTGTTTTTT. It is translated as CASSLDRAGEKLFF.

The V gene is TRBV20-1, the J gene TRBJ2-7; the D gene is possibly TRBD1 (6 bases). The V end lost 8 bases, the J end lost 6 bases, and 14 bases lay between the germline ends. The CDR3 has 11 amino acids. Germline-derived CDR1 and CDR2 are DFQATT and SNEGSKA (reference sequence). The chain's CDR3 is CSSLGQFEQYF. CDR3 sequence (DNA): TGCAGTTCCCTGGGACAATTCGAGCAGTACTTC.

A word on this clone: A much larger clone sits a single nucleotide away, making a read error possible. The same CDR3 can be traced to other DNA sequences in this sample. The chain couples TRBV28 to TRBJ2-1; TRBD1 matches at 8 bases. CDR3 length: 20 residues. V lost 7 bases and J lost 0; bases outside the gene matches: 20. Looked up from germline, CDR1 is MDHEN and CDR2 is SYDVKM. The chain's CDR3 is CASKVPRGQETSSSYNEQFF. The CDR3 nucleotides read TGTGCCAGCAAAGTCCCCCGGGGACAGGAAACTTCAAGCTCCTACAATGAGCAGTTCTTC. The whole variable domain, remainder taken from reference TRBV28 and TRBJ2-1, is DVKVTQSSRYLVKRTGEKVFLECVQDMDHENMFWYRQDPGLGLRLIYFSYDVKMKEKGDIPEGYSVSREKKERFSLILESASTNQTSMYLCASKVPRGQETSSSYNEQFFGPGTRLTVL.

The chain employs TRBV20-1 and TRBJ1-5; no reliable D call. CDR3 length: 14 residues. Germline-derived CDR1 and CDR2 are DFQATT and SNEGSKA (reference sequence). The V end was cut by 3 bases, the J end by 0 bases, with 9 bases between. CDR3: CSASGEYSNQPQHF. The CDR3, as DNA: TGCAGTGCTAGTGGAGAGTATAGCAATCAGCCCCAGCATTTT.

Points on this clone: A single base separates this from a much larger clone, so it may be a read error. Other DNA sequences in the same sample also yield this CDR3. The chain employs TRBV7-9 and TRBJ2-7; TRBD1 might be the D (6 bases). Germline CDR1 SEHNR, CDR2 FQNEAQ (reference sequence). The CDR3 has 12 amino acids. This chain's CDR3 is CASSSTGAEQYF. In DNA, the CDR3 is TGTGCTAGCAGCTCGACAGGAGCCGAGCAGTACTTC.

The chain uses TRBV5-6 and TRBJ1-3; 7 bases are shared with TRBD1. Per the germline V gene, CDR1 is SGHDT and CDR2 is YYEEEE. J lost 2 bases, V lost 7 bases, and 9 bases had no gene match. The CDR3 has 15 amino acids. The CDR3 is CASGHRGEAGNTIYF. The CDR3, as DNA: TGTGCCAGCGGCCACAGGGGAGAGGCTGGAAACACCATATATTTT.

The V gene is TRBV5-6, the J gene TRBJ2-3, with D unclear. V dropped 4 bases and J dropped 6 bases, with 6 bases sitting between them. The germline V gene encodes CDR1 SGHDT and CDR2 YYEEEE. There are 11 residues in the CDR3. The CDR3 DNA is TGTGCCAGCAGCCGTAGGGATACGCAGTATTTT. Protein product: CASSRRDTQYF.

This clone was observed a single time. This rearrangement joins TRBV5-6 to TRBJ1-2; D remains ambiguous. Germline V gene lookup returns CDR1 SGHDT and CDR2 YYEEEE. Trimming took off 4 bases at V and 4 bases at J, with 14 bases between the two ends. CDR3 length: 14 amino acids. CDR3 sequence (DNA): TGTGCCAGCAGCATTCGGACGTCTTCCTATGGCTACACCTTC. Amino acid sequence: CASSIRTSSYGYTF.

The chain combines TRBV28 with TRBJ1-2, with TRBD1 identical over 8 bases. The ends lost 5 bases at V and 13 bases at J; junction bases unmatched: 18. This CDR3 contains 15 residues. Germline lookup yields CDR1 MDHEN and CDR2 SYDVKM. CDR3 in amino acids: CASSEPGTGSKWCTF. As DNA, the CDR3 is TGTGCCAGCAGTGAACCCGGGACAGGCTCCAAGTGGTGCACCTTC.

The CDR3 sequence: CATSDLKDSNQPQHF. CDR3 in DNA: TGTGCCACCAGTGATTTGAAGGATAGTAATCAGCCCCAGCATTTT. The chain carries TRBV24-1 and TRBJ1-5; D uncertain. V lost 0 bases and J lost 4, with 9 bases in between. CDR3 length: 15 amino acids. Germline V gene sequence: CDR1 KGHDR, CDR2 SFDVKD.

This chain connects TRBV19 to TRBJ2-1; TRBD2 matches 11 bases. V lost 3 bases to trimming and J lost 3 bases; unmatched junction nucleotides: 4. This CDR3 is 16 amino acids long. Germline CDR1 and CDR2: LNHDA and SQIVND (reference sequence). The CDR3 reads CASSITGTSGYNEQFF. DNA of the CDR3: TGTGCCAGTAGTATCACCGGGACTAGCGGCTACAATGAGCAGTTCTTC.

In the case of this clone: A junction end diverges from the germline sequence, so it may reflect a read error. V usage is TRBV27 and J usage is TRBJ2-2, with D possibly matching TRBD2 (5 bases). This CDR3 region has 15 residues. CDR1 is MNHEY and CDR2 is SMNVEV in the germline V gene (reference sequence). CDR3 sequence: CASRRGAGNTGELFF. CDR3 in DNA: TGTGCCAGCCGCCGAGGAGCAGGTAACACCGGGGAGTTGTTTTTT.

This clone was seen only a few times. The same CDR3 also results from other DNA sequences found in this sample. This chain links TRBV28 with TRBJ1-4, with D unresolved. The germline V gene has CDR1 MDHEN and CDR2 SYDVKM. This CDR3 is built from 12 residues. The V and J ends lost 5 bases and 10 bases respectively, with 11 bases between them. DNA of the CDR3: TGTGCCAGCAGTCCCCCCCGAGGAAAACTGTTTTTT. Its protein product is CASSPPRGKLFF.